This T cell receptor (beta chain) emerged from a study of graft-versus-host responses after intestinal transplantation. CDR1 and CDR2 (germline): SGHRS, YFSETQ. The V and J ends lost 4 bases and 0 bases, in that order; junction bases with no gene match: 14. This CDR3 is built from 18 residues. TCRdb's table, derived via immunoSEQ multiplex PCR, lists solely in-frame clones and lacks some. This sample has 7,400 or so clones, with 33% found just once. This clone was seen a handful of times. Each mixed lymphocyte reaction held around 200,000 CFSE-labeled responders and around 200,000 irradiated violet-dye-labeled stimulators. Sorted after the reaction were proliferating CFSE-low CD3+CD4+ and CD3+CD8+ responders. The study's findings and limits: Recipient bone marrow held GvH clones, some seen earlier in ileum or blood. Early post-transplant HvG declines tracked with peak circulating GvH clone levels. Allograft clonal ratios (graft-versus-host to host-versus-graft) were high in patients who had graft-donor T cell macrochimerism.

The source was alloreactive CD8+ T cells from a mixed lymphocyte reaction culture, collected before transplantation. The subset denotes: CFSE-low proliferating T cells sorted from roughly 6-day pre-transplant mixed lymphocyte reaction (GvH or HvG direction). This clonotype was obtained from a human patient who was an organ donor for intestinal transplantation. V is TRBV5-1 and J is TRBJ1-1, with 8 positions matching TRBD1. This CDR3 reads CASSQARTGWMMNTEAFF. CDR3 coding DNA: TGCGCCAGCAGCCAAGCCAGGACAGGGTGGATGATGAACACTGAAGCTTTCTTT.